Below are 8 T cell receptor beta chains sequenced from a single sample in a study of T cells after yellow fever vaccination. In TCRdb, the 5' RACE reads were re-called with MiXCR into one record per CDR3 protein. Among 150,000 to 200,000 distinct CDR3 sequences listed, approximately 6% were seen once. Sequences were derived from CD4+ T cells sorted from PBMCs, sampled on the day of the first yellow fever vaccination. The source of these receptors is a man between 18 and 29 years old who received the YFV17D yellow fever vaccine.

This clonotype was seen at least ten times. The genes are TRBV29-1 and TRBJ2-7; D remains unclear. Germline CDR1 and CDR2: SQVTM and ANQGSEA. This CDR3 is built from 11 residues. V lost 5 bases and J lost 3, with 8 bases in between. The DNA of the CDR3 is TGCAGCGTTATTCTGGGCTACGAGCAGTACTTC. This translates into CSVILGYEQYF.

The chain combines TRBV28 with TRBJ1-5; D perhaps matches TRBD1 (6 bases). The CDR3 contains 13 residues. V was trimmed by 8 bases and J by 0 bases, leaving 8 bases between them. Germline V gene sequence: CDR1 MDHEN, CDR2 SYDVKM. For the CDR3, the DNA is TGTGCCAGCGGGGGCCATAGCAATCAGCCCCAGCATTTT. It is translated as CASGGHSNQPQHF.

This clonotype was counted at least ten times. The chain has TRBV5-1 and TRBJ2-1; no reliable D call. The CDR3 sequence is 17 residues long. The germline V gene has CDR1 SGHRS and CDR2 YFSETQ. V was shortened by 4 bases and J by 2 bases, with 19 bases between the two germline ends. The CDR3 spells CASSQNLGFQTYNEQFF. In DNA form, the CDR3 reads TGCGCCAGCAGCCAGAACCTCGGGTTCCAAACCTACAATGAGCAGTTCTTC.

This clonotype was observed a few times. The chain recombines TRBV6-5 with TRBJ1-1, with D tentatively TRBD1 (5 bases). CDR1 is MNHEY and CDR2 is SVGAGI in the germline V gene. V was cut by 4 bases and J by 4 bases, with 10 bases left in between. This CDR3 region has 13 residues. CDR3 DNA: TGTGCCAGCAGTTGGGGCAGGACCACTGAAGCTTTCTTT. It codes for CASSWGRTTEAFF.

The chain has TRBV29-1 and TRBJ2-7, with D perhaps matching TRBD2 (6 bases). Trimming took 4 bases from V and 1 from J, leaving 20 bases between them. Germline V gene data show CDR1 as SQVTM and CDR2 as ANQGSEA. This CDR3 spans 16 amino acids. This CDR3 is CSVGEAWAGTSYEQYF. CDR3 nucleotide sequence: TGCAGCGTTGGGGAAGCCTGGGCAGGGACTTCCTACGAGCAGTACTTC.

Many counts were recorded for this clonotype. The chain employs TRBV6-1 and TRBJ1-1; D might be TRBD1 (6 bases). The CDR3 sequence is 14 residues long. Looked up from germline, CDR1 is MNHNS and CDR2 is SASEGT. V gave up 6 bases and J gave up 5 bases, with 16 bases separating them. The DNA for the CDR3 is TGTGCCAGCAGAACACAGGGAACGTGGACTGAAGCTTTCTTT. It encodes CASRTQGTWTEAFF.

This clonotype came up many times. The chain joins TRBV20-1 to TRBJ2-7; D perhaps matches TRBD1 (6 bases). The CDR3 runs to 14 residues. The germline V gene has CDR1 DFQATT and CDR2 SNEGSKA (reference sequence). The V gene lost 5 bases and the J gene lost 6 bases, with 20 bases spanning the gap. The CDR3 nucleotides read TGCAGTGCTGGGAGAGCAGGGGCCGGGCCCGAGCAGTACGTC. Its protein product is CSAGRAGAGPEQYV.

This clonotype was counted between two and nine times. The V gene is TRBV7-7, the J gene TRBJ2-5; 7 bases line up with TRBD2. V lost 5 bases, J lost 4 bases, and 7 bases stayed unmatched. Germline V gives CDR1 SSHAT, CDR2 FNYEAQ (reference sequence). The CDR3 runs 14 residues. The CDR3 nucleotides are TGTGCCAGCAGCCCCGTTTCGGGGGGAGAGACCCAGTACTTC. Encoded protein: CASSPVSGGETQYF.